This T cell receptor beta chain was sequenced in a study of T cell repertoires in cytomegalovirus infection. As regards this clonotype: The antigen is not known. Relative to the germline gene, one junction end is altered; a read error may explain this.

TCRdb processed the reads anew with MiXCR; each CDR3 protein has one entry. Among more than 400,000 distinct CDR3 sequences listed, approximately 25% were seen once. In germline, CDR1 is LNHNV, CDR2 YYDKDF (reference sequence). The CDR3 totals 15 residues. Overall study findings and caveats: The study found HLA-C-restricted CMV-specific TCR beta clonotypes dominating the ex vivo response.

This sequence joins TRBV15 and TRBJ2-7; D possibly corresponds to TRBD2 (6 bases). This TCR was recovered from a human donor in good health (CMV status not recorded). Some clones in this sample may be carry-over from other donors' samples. Material for sequencing was PBMCs. The CDR3 loop is CATSRGRERAREQYF. DNA of the CDR3: TGTGCCACTAGCAGAGGACGGGAGCGCGCTAGGGAGCAGTACTTC.